Presented here are 28 T cell receptor beta chains from one specimen sequenced in a study of CD8+ T cells in alopecia areata (dated by TCRdb to the late 2010s). The intended sense of this specimen's time point label: more than three weeks on oral tofacitinib. The treatment or condition label here, explained by the study, means: oral pan-JAK inhibitor, 5-10 mg twice daily. Receptor libraries were prepared by the immunoSEQ multiplex PCR assay. RNA was extracted from all samples and reverse transcribed into cDNA, which served as template for TCR sequencing. TCRdb carries this immuneACCESS record with in-frame sequences only. Its versions omit some clonotypes, under half of them owing to an unresolved V gene in the studies checked, with the rest unexplained. This sample holds about 210,000 clones; approximately 57% were observed only once. The top ten clonotypes cover about 1.4% of the sample. This specimen consisted of CD4+ T cells sorted from blood, obtained at week 4, from a patient treated with tofacitinib. These receptors were collected from a human donor with alopecia areata.

The J gene is TRBJ1-1, the V gene TRBV29-1; 7 nucleotides agree with TRBD1. Germline V lookup: CDR1 SQVTM, CDR2 ANQGSEA. This CDR3 spans 13 amino acids. V shed 5 bases and J 1 base; nucleotides not matched to a gene: 4. CDR3 in amino acids: CSVRQGRNTEAFF. As DNA, the CDR3 is TGCAGCGTTAGACAGGGAAGGAACACTGAAGCTTTCTTT.

V usage is TRBV30 and J usage is TRBJ2-2, with 7 bases lining up with TRBD1. Germline-derived CDR1 and CDR2 are GTSNPN and SVGIG (reference sequence). This CDR3 is built from 15 residues. V was clipped by 2 bases and J by 4 bases; unmatched bases: 7. CDR3 sequence reads: CAWSKAGGVTGELFF. The DNA of the CDR3 is TGTGCCTGGAGTAAGGCAGGGGGTGTCACCGGGGAGCTGTTTTTT.

The chain combines TRBV27 with TRBJ2-7; D possibly corresponds to TRBD2 (6 bases). Trimming removed 9 bases from V and 3 bases from J, with 15 bases in between. There are 13 residues in the CDR3. Germline loops: CDR1 MNHEY, CDR2 SMNVEV (reference sequence). The CDR3 sequence is CASSRGLFYEQYF. In DNA, the CDR3 is TGTGCCAGTAGCCGGGGGTTATTCTACGAGCAGTACTTC.

The genes are TRBV19 and TRBJ1-5; D is ambiguous. The CDR3 is 14 amino acids. In germline, CDR1 is LNHDA, CDR2 SQIVND (reference sequence). V was clipped by 7 bases and J by 0 bases, with 10 bases between them. The CDR3 is CASTPMGSNQPQHF. The DNA for the CDR3 is TGTGCCAGTACCCCGATGGGTAGCAATCAGCCCCAGCATTTT.

Written as DNA, the CDR3 is TGCGCCAGCAGCTCCCACAGAGATTCACCCCTCCACTTT. Protein product: CASSSHRDSPLHF. V usage is TRBV5-1 and J usage is TRBJ1-6; D remains unclear. The V gene's germline CDR1 is SGHRS and CDR2 YFSETQ. The V gene lost 3 bases and the J gene lost 8 bases, with 9 bases spanning the gap. The CDR3 contains 13 residues.

V is TRBV2 and J is TRBJ2-1; D uncertain. Germline V lookup: CDR1 SNHLY, CDR2 FYNNEI. V dropped 8 bases and J dropped 5 bases, with 7 bases sitting between them. This CDR3 comprises 11 residues. The CDR3 region is CASWLNNEQFF. In DNA, the CDR3 is TGTGCCAGCTGGTTGAACAATGAGCAGTTCTTC.

The chain employs TRBV4-3 and TRBJ2-1; weak D call: TRBD2 (6 bases). V shed 0 bases and J shed 10 bases, with 13 bases lying between them. CDR3 length equals 14 residues. Germline V gives CDR1 LGHNA, CDR2 YSLEER. The CDR3 bases are TGCGCCAGCAGCCAAGATTCAGGTGGGGGGGAGCAGTTCTTC. It translates to CASSQDSGGGEQFF.

The V and J genes are TRBV4-3 and TRBJ1-1; a weak D match, TRBD1 (5 bases). Trimming shortened V by 3 bases and J by 1 base, and 9 bases separated the two germline ends. Germline CDR1 and CDR2: LGHNA and YSLEER. There are 14 residues in the CDR3. The CDR3 sequence: CASSQQGQNTEAFF. CDR3 coding DNA: TGCGCCAGCAGCCAGCAGGGTCAGAACACTGAAGCTTTCTTT.

V is TRBV2 and J is TRBJ2-5; D is perhaps TRBD1 (6 bases). This CDR3 spans 14 amino acids. Germline loops: CDR1 SNHLY, CDR2 FYNNEI. With 4 bases removed from V and 2 bases from J, the gap between germline ends came to 11 bases. The CDR3 DNA is TGTGCCAGCAGTGTATGGACAGATCAAGAGACCCAGTACTTC. This sequence encodes CASSVWTDQETQYF.

The V and J genes are TRBV30 and TRBJ2-5; 7 bases map to TRBD2. V trimming: 2 bases; J trimming: 7 bases; junction bases outside the gene matches: 7. Germline-derived CDR1 and CDR2 are GTSNPN and SVGIG (reference sequence). This CDR3 has 13 amino acids. The CDR3 sequence is CAWSLGLGGTQYF. The CDR3 bases are TGTGCCTGGAGTCTAGGACTAGGCGGGACCCAGTACTTC. The full variable domain, in which reference TRBV30 and TRBJ2-5 provide the parts outside the CDR3, is SQTIHQWPATLVQPVGSPLSLECTVEGTSNPNLYWYRQAAGRGLQLLFYSVGIGQISSEVPQNLSASRPQDRQFILSSKKLLLSDSGFYLCAWSLGLGGTQYFGPGTRLLVL.

This clone appeared a single time. CDR3 coding DNA: TGTGCCTGGAATCGGGGCACGAACACTGAAGCTTTCTTT. This sequence encodes CAWNRGTNTEAFF. The chain uses TRBV30 and TRBJ1-1; tentatively, D is TRBD1 (5 bases). Per germline, CDR1 GTSNPN and CDR2 SVGIG (reference sequence). The CDR3 has 13 amino acids. The V gene lost 4 bases and the J gene lost 1 base, with 10 bases spanning the gap.

The chain uses TRBV29-1 and TRBJ2-1, with D possibly TRBD1 on 6 matching bases. CDR1 is SQVTM, CDR2 ANQGSEA, per germline. The V end was cut by 4 bases, the J end by 1 base, with 8 bases between. The CDR3 has 13 residues. The CDR3: CSVGGPSYNEQFF. The CDR3 DNA sequence: TGCAGCGTTGGGGGGCCTTCCTACAATGAGCAGTTCTTC.

This chain connects TRBV5-1 to TRBJ1-1; tentatively, D is TRBD1 (5 bases). The CDR3 covers 13 residues. Trimming removed 0 bases at V and 7 bases at J, with 10 bases between. Germline-derived CDR1 and CDR2 are SGHRS and YFSETQ. The CDR3 DNA follows: TGCGCCAGCAGCTTGGCGGGACGGAGTGAAGCTTTCTTT. Translation: CASSLAGRSEAFF. The whole variable domain, remainder taken from reference TRBV5-1 and TRBJ1-1, is KAGVTQTPRYLIKTRGQQVTLSCSPISGHRSVSWYQQTPGQGLQFLFEYFSETQRNKGNFPGRFSGRQFSNSRSEMNVSTLELGDSALYLCASSLAGRSEAFFGQGTRLTVV.

The CDR3 spells CASSLRGYGYTF. The CDR3 coding sequence is TGTGCCAGCAGCTTACGAGGGTATGGCTACACCTTC. The rearrangement joins TRBV13 to TRBJ1-2; D not resolved. There are 12 residues in the CDR3. Trimming took 2 bases from V and 5 from J, leaving 6 bases between them. CDR1 PRHDT and CDR2 FYEKMQ come from the germline V gene (reference sequence). Supplemented by reference TRBV13 and TRBJ1-2, the full variable domain reads AAGVIQSPRHLIKEKRETATLKCYPIPRHDTVYWYQQGPGQDPQFLISFYEKMQSDKGSIPDRFSAQQFSDYHSELNMSSLELGDSALYFCASSLRGYGYTFGSGTRLTVV.

CDR3 amino acids: CACRGGGGYTF. CDR3 nucleotides: TGTGCCTGTCGTGGGGGAGGTGGCTACACCTTC. This chain joins TRBV30 and TRBJ1-2; perhaps TRBD1 as D (5 bases). V lost 6 bases, J lost 7 bases, and 12 bases lay in between. Germline values: CDR1 GTSNPN, CDR2 SVGIG (reference sequence). This CDR3 is built from 11 residues.

The CDR3 region is CASSPPGQGLWEQYF. CDR3 coding DNA: TGTGCCAGCAGTCCCCCGGGACAGGGTCTCTGGGAGCAGTACTTC. The chain employs TRBV7-8 and TRBJ2-7; 9 bases are a match to TRBD1. The germline V gene has CDR1 SGHVS and CDR2 FQNEAQ. J was trimmed by 7 bases and V by 6 bases; bases with no gene match: 13. The CDR3 runs 15 residues.

The rearrangement joins TRBV6-5 to TRBJ2-7; D might be TRBD2 (6 bases). Deletions cut 6 bases from V and 3 bases from J, with 18 bases between. CDR3 length: 15 residues. Looked up from germline, CDR1 is MNHEY and CDR2 is SVGAGI. The CDR3 bases are TGTGCCAGCAGCGGCGGGACCGAAAAGTACTACGAGCAGTACTTC. It yields the protein CASSGGTEKYYEQYF.

The count of this clone is one. J is TRBJ2-5 and V is TRBV29-1, with TRBD2 as a possible D gene (5 bases). Deletions cut 5 bases from V and 4 bases from J, with 14 bases between. In germline, CDR1 is SQVTM, CDR2 ANQGSEA. The CDR3 runs 13 residues. The CDR3 region has the DNA TGCAGCGTTCAACCCCTGGCGGGAGAGACCCAGTACTTC. Its protein product is CSVQPLAGETQYF.

This clone was seen a handful of times. The chain has TRBV28 and TRBJ1-1; D gene unclear. This CDR3 region has 12 residues. The germline V gene encodes CDR1 MDHEN and CDR2 SYDVKM. V lost 6 bases, J lost 4 bases, and 9 bases lay in between. The CDR3 DNA is TGTGCCAGCAGCCGCCGGACCACTGAAGCTTTCTTT. This gives the protein CASSRRTTEAFF. The full variable domain, completed using reference TRBV28 and TRBJ1-1, is DVKVTQSSRYLVKRTGEKVFLECVQDMDHENMFWYRQDPGLGLRLIYFSYDVKMKEKGDIPEGYSVSREKKERFSLILESASTNQTSMYLCASSRRTTEAFFGQGTRLTVV.

In its sample, this clone was seen a few times. The chain joins TRBV23-1 to TRBJ1-4, with a tentative D call TRBD1 (5 bases). TRBV23-1 falls under the ORF class, with uncertain function. The V and J ends lost 4 bases and 6 bases respectively, with 15 bases between them. CDR3 size: 15 residues. The CDR3 DNA follows: TGCGCCAGCAGTCTGCAGGGAGGGATTGATGAAAAACTGTTTTTT. Residues: CASSLQGGIDEKLFF.

The V and J genes are TRBV29-1 and TRBJ1-2; D gene uncertain. The CDR3 is 10 residues long. V was pared by 6 bases and J by 3 bases, with 5 bases between. Germline V gene sequence: CDR1 SQVTM, CDR2 ANQGSEA. The CDR3 loop is CSVQDYGYTF. As DNA, the CDR3 is TGCAGCGTACAAGACTATGGCTACACCTTC.

The rearrangement joins TRBV30 to TRBJ2-5, with D possibly being TRBD2 (6 bases). V gave up 1 base and J gave up 1 base, with 16 bases separating them. The length of the CDR3 is 16 residues. The germline V gene encodes CDR1 GTSNPN and CDR2 SVGIG (reference sequence). The CDR3 DNA reads TGTGCCTGGAGTGATACGATCGGGACTTTCCAAGAGACCCAGTACTTC. It encodes CAWSDTIGTFQETQYF.

J is TRBJ2-3 and V is TRBV30; D gene uncertain. Germline CDR1 and CDR2: GTSNPN and SVGIG (reference sequence). The germline V and J ends were trimmed by 3 bases and 6 bases, with 16 bases remaining between them. The CDR3 extends over 14 amino acids. CDR3 amino acids: CAWRETPHRDTQYF. The CDR3, as DNA: TGTGCCTGGAGGGAGACTCCGCACCGGGATACGCAGTATTTT.

CDR3 residues: CAWTRLGATKNTGELFF. Written as DNA, the CDR3 is TGTGCCTGGACTAGACTGGGGGCCACGAAGAACACCGGGGAGCTGTTTTTT. V and J are TRBV30 and TRBJ2-2, with a tentative D call TRBD1 (6 bases). Germline CDR1 reads GTSNPN; CDR2 reads SVGIG (reference sequence). V lost 4 bases, J lost 1 base, and 19 bases lay in between. The CDR3 length is 17 residues.

The chain links TRBV6-6 to TRBJ2-6; no clear D gene. The CDR3 has 13 residues. Germline values: CDR1 MNHNY, CDR2 SVGAGI (reference sequence). V gave up 9 bases and J gave up 3 bases, with 9 bases separating them. DNA of the CDR3: TGTGCCAGTACCACCGTTGGGGCCAACGTCCTGACTTTC. Amino acids: CASTTVGANVLTF.

This clone was observed a few times. The chain has TRBV29-1 and TRBJ2-3; D is tentatively TRBD1 or TRBD2 (5 bases each). This CDR3 has 12 amino acids. Trimming removed 3 bases at V and 4 bases at J, with 8 bases between. The germline CDR1 and CDR2 sequences are SQVTM and ANQGSEA. The CDR3 coding sequence is TGCAGCGTTGAGAGGGGCCCAGATACGCAGTATTTT. Amino acids: CSVERGPDTQYF.

The chain combines TRBV5-1 with TRBJ2-3, with TRBD1 identical over 8 bases. Germline loops: CDR1 SGHRS, CDR2 YFSETQ. The CDR3 consists of 14 residues. V dropped 2 bases and J dropped 4; count of bases not matched to a gene: 3. This CDR3 reads CASSFGQGADTQYF. The CDR3 DNA is TGCGCCAGCAGCTTTGGACAGGGCGCAGATACGCAGTATTTT.

This chain joins TRBV30 and TRBJ1-1; possible D gene TRBD1, 5 bases. Trimming removed 2 bases from V and 5 bases from J, with 18 bases in between. This CDR3 spans 15 amino acids. Germline-derived CDR1 and CDR2 are GTSNPN and SVGIG (reference sequence). The CDR3 sequence: CAWSSSRTRGTEAFF. The DNA for the CDR3 is TGTGCCTGGAGTTCATCGAGGACTCGGGGGACTGAAGCTTTCTTT.